Detailed here is one T cell receptor (beta chain). Its antigen is currently unknown. This may come from a read error, since a much larger clone is one base off. The entry originates in a study of spatial heterogeneity in lung cancer. Study background: Detected sequences consistently included more beta-chain ones than alpha-chain ones. Findings and caveats of the study: Tumor TCRs that were ubiquitous and expanded showed up in blood more at resection than follow-up.

As to time point: sample taken at primary tumor resection. Unsorted tumor, nontumor lung tissue or cryopreserved PBMC supplied the whole RNA. TCRdb re-called the 5' RACE reads with MiXCR, one entry per CDR3 protein. Found here are tens of thousands of distinct CDR3 sequences, about a fifth of them singletons; the top ten hold roughly 5.6%. The CDR3 extends over 12 amino acids. The V gene lost 3 bases and the J gene lost 12 bases, with 14 bases spanning the gap. CDR1 and CDR2 from the germline V gene are LGHDT and YNNKEL (reference sequence). This clonotype was sampled from a male donor with early-stage non-small cell lung cancer. The starting material was PBMCs, obtained at surgery. The chain uses TRBV3-1 and TRBJ1-2, with a tentative D call TRBD1 (5 bases). Written as DNA, the CDR3 is TGTGCCAGCAGCCATGTGACAGCCCCCAACACCTTC. Its translation is CASSHVTAPNTF.